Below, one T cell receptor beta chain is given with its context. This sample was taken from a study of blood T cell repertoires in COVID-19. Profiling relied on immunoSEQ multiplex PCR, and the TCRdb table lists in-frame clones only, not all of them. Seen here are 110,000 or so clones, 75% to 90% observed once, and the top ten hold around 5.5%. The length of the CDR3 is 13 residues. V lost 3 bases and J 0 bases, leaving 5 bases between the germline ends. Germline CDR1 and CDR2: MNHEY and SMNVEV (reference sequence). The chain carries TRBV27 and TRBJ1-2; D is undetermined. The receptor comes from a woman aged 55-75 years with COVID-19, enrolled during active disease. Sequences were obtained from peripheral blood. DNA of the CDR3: TGTGCCAGCAGTTTTGAGTCTAACTATGGCTACACCTTC. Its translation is CASSFESNYGYTF.